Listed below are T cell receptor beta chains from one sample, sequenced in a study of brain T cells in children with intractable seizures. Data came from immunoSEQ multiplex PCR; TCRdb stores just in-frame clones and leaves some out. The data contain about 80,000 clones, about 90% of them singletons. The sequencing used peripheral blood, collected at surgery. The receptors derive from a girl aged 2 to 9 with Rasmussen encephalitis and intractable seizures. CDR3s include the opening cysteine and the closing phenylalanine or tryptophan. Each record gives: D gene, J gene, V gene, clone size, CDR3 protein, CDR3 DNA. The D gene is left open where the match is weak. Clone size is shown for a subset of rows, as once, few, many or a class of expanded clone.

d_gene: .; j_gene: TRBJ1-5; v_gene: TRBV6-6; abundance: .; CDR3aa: CASSRSGTPYNQPQHF; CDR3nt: TGTGCCAGCAGTCGAAGCGGGACACCGTACAATCAGCCCCAGCATTTT
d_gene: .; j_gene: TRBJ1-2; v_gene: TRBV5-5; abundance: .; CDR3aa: CASSLAGWDGYTF; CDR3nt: TGTGCCAGCAGCTTGGCGGGGTGGGATGGCTACACCTTC
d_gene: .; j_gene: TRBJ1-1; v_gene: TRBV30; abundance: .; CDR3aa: CAWSGQGYTEAFF; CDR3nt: TGTGCCTGGAGTGGGCAGGGGTACACTGAAGCTTTCTTT
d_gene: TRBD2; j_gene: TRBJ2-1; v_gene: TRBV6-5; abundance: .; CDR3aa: CASSRIAGNYNEQFF; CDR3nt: TGTGCCAGCTCGAGAATAGCGGGGAACTACAATGAGCAGTTCTTC
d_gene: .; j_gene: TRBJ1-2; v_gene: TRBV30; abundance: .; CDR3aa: CAWSGGTLGGGYTF; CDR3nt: TGTGCCTGGAGCGGGGGGACTCTCGGCGGTGGCTACACCTTC
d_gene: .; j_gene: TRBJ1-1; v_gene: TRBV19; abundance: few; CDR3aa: CASTPSGWNTEAFF; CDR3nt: TGTGCCAGTACCCCTTCGGGTTGGAACACTGAAGCTTTCTTT
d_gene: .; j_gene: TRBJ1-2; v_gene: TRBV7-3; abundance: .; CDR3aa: CASSPRGGPVVGYTF; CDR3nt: TGTGCCAGCAGCCCCCGCGGGGGACCGGTGGTAGGCTACACCTTC
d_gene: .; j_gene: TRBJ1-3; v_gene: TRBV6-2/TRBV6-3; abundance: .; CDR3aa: CASSYSGNTIYF; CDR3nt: TGTGCCAGCAGTTACTCTGGAAACACCATATATTTT
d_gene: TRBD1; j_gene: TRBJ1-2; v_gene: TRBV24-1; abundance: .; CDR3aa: CATSDTGQGNYGYTF; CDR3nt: TGTGCCACCAGTGATACGGGACAGGGAAACTATGGCTACACCTTC
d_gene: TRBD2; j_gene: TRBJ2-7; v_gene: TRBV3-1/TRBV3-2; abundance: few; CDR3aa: CASSLAGVFHEQYF; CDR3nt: TGTGCCAGCAGCCTAGCGGGAGTATTCCACGAGCAGTACTTC
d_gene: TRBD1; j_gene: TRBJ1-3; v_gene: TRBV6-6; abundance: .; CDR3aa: CASSLTGGLEGNTIYF; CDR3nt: TGTGCCAGCAGTCTCACAGGGGGCCTAGAAGGAAACACCATATATTTT